This TCR beta chain was sequenced during a study of PD-1 blockade in mismatch repair-deficient tumors. As for the study in general: Patients had around 11 mismatch repair-deficient cancer types and were previously treated and progressing.

Every patient had mismatch repair deficiency by PCR or immunohistochemistry. Repertoires were generated with immunoSEQ multiplex PCR, while TCRdb's copy carries only in-frame clones and drops some. The table shows about 130,000 clones, with around nine tenths occurring only once. This clone was found once. The receptor was derived from an adult with mismatch repair-deficient cancer. Sequenced material: peripheral blood, taken approximately 73 weeks after starting pembrolizumab.

CDR3 residues: CATLDREDPFGYGYTF. Written as DNA, the CDR3 is TGTGCCACCTTGGACAGGGAGGACCCTTTCGGCTATGGCTACACCTTC. The V gene is TRBV19, the J gene TRBJ1-2; 8 bases are a match to TRBD1. V dropped 10 bases and J dropped 4; count of bases not matched to a gene: 17. Germline V gene data show CDR1 as LNHDA and CDR2 as SQIVND (reference sequence). The CDR3 extends over 16 amino acids.